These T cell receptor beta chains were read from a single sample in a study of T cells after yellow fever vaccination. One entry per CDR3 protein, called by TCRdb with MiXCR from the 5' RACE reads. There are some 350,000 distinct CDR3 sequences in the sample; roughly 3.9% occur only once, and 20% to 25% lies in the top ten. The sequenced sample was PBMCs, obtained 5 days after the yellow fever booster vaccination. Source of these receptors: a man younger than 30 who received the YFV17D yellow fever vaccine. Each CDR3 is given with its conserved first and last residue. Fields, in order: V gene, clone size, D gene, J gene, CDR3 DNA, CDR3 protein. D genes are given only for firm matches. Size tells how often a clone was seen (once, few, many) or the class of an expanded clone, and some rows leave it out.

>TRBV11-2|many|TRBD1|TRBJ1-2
TGTGCCAGCAGCGCCCGCGCGACAGGGGACTATGGCTACACCTTC
CASSARATGDYGYTF
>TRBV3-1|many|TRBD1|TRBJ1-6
TGTGCCAGCAGCCAAATGGACAGGGTTACTTCACCCCTCCACTTT
CASSQMDRVTSPLHF
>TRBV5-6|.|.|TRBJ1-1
TGTGCCAGCAGCTGGGGGGGGGTGGCTGAAGCTTTCTTT
CASSWGGVAEAFF
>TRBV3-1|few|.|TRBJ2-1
TGTGCCAGCAGCCACGCGGGAAACTTGGAGGGGCAGTTCTTC
CASSHAGNLEGQFF
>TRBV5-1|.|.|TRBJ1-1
TGCGCCAGCAGCTTGATGGATGCCCTGAACACTGAAGCTTTCTTT
CASSLMDALNTEAFF
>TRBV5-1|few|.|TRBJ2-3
TGCGCCAGCAGCTTTTTTGGTGGAGGATCCACAGATACGCAGTATTTT
CASSFFGGGSTDTQYF
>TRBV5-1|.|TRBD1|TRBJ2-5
TGCGCCAGCAGCGAGACAGGGGCGCTGGAGACCCAGTACTTC
CASSETGALETQYF
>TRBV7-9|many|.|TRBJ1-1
TGTGCCAGCAGCTTGGAGATGAACACTGAAGCTTTCTTT
CASSLEMNTEAFF
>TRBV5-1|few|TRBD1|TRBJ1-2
TGCGCCACAACCTCCGGGACAGGGGGCGATGGCTACACCTTC
CATTSGTGGDGYTF
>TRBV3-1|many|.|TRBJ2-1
TGTGCCAGCAGCCAAGGGGGCCGCGAGCAGTTCTTC
CASSQGGREQFF
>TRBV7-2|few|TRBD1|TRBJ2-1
TGTGCCAGCAGCTTAGAGACAGGGCATGAGCAGTTCTTC
CASSLETGHEQFF
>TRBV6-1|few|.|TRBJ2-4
TGTGCCAGCAGTGAATGGCAGGTTTCCAGAAACATTCAGTACTTC
CASSEWQVSRNIQYF
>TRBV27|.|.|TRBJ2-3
TGTGCCAGCAGTTTATACAGAACTAATAGAGATACGCAGTATTTT
CASSLYRTNRDTQYF
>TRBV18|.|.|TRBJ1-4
TGTGCCAGCTCCCCCCAACCCTGGCCATCTAATGAAAAACTGTTTTTT
CASSPQPWPSNEKLFF
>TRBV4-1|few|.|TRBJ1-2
TGCGCCAGCAGCCAACACGTCAGATACTATGGCTACACCTTC
CASSQHVRYYGYTF
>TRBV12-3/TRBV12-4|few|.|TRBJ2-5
TGTGCCAGCAGCCGCTCAGAGACCCAGTACTTC
CASSRSETQYF
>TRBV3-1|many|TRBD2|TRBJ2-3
TGTGCCAGCAGCCCAGCGACTAGCGGGGGCCGGGGAGATACGCAGTATTTT
CASSPATSGGRGDTQYF
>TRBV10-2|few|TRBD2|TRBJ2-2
TGCGCCAGCAGTGAGGCGGGGGTCGGGGAGCTGTTTTTT
CASSEAGVGELFF
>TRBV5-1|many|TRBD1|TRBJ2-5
TGCGCCAGCAGCTTGGAGGGGACAGGTTCTCGGTGGGTTCGTTTTCAAGAGACCCAGTACTTC
CASSLEGTGSRWVRFQETQYF
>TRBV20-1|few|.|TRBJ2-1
TGCAGTGCGCCGCTACCGATCTACAATGAGCAGTTCTTC
CSAPLPIYNEQFF
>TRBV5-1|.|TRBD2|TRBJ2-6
TGCGCCAGCAGCTTGCCCTCTCGGGAGGGGAGGGCCAACGTCCTGACTTTC
CASSLPSREGRANVLTF
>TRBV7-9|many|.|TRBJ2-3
TGTGCCAGCAGCTCCCAACCCAGCGAGCTCCCAGATACGCAGTATTTT
CASSSQPSELPDTQYF
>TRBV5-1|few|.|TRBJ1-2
TGCGCCAGCAGCCTTGACAGTTCCTACTATGGCTACACCTTC
CASSLDSSYYGYTF